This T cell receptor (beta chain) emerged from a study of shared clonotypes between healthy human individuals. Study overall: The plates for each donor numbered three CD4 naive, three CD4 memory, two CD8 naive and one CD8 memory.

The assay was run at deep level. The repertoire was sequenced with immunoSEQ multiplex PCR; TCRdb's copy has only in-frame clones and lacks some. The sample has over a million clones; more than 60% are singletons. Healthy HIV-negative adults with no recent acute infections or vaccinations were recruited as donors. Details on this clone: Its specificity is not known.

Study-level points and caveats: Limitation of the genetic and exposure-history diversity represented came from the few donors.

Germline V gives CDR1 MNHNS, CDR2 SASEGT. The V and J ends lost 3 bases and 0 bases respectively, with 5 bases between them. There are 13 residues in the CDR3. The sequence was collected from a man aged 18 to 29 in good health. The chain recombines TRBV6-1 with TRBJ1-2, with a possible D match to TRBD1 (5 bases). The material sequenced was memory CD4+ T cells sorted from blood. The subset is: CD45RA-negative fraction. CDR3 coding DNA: TGTGCCAGCAGTGAGGACACTAACTATGGCTACACCTTC. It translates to CASSEDTNYGYTF.